This TCR beta chain was sequenced in a study of T-cell memory formation after mild COVID-19. Looking at the study overall: The study found TCR clusters largely donor specific. Study conclusions and caveats: Pre-infection memory already had some responding clones, implying cross-reactive memory joined.

TCRdb processed the 5' RACE reads anew with MiXCR; each CDR3 protein has one entry. Altogether 60,000 to 65,000 distinct CDR3 sequences are present, roughly 9.9% being singletons, with the ten largest covering 1.1%. CDR3 length: 14 residues. CDR1 SGHRS and CDR2 YFSETQ come from the germline V gene. Trimming stripped 0 bases from V and 8 bases from J, with 12 bases between. This clonotype was seen at least ten times. The antigen remains undetermined. The origin of this receptor is a man between 18 and 29 years old who had mild COVID-19 (a few samples of this study predate the infection). Cell type and time point are not known. J is TRBJ2-1 and V is TRBV5-1; no firm D call. Sequenced sample: PBMCs or a T cell subset sorted from them (not recorded which). CDR3 protein: CASSLGQSGDEQFF. CDR3 nucleotides: TGCGCCAGCAGCTTGGGTCAGAGTGGGGATGAGCAGTTCTTC.